These 3 T cell receptor beta chains originate from one sample sequenced in a study of T cells in Graves' hyperthyroidism and ophthalmopathy. The investigators amplified TCR beta CDR3 regions from RNA transcripts. Carried out on the TCR CDR3, a first-round RT-PCR used the HTBI primer set. TCRdb analysed the multiplex PCR reads with MiXCR anew, one entry per CDR3 protein. The sample yields some 550,000 distinct CDR3 sequences, more than 15% seen once. Material for sequencing was blood. These TCRs come from a woman between 40 and 50 years old with Graves' ophthalmopathy.

The table lists this clonotype with a few counts. This chain links TRBV5-6 with TRBJ2-2; D could derive from TRBD1 or TRBD2 (5 bases each). The CDR3 has 16 residues. V was clipped by 3 bases and J by 0 bases, with 12 bases between them. Germline V gene sequence: CDR1 SGHDT, CDR2 YYEEEE. CDR3 in amino acids: CASSWGPTTNTGELFF. In nucleotides, the CDR3 is TGTGCCAGCAGCTGGGGACCAACTACGAACACCGGGGAGCTGTTTTTT.

This clonotype was seen ten or more times. The rearrangement joins TRBV20-1 to TRBJ2-5, with TRBD1 as a possible D gene (5 bases). There are 13 residues in the CDR3. The germline gives CDR1 DFQATT, CDR2 SNEGSKA (reference sequence). Trimming took off 6 bases at V and 5 bases at J, with 16 bases between the two ends. CDR3 protein: CSALSQGGETQYF. Written as DNA, the CDR3 is TGCAGTGCACTATCCCAGGGTGGGGAGACCCAGTACTTC.

The chain links TRBV28 to TRBJ1-5, with 8 nucleotides matching TRBD1. V lost 3 bases to trimming and J lost 3 bases; unmatched junction nucleotides: 7. This CDR3 is 16 amino acids long. The V gene's germline CDR1 is MDHEN and CDR2 SYDVKM. The DNA of the CDR3 is TGTGCCAGCAGTTTGGGTTCAGGGGGCGACAATCAGCCCCAGCATTTT. It encodes CASSLGSGGDNQPQHF.